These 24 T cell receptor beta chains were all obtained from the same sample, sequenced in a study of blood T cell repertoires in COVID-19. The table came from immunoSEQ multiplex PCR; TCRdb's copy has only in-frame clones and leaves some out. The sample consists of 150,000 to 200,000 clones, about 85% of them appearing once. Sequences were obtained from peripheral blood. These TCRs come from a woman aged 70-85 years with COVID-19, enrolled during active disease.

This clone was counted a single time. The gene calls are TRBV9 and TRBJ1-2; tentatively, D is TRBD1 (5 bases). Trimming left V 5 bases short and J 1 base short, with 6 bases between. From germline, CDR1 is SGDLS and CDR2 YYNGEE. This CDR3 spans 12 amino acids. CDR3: CASRGVNYGYTF. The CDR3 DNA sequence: TGTGCCAGCAGAGGGGTTAACTATGGCTACACCTTC.

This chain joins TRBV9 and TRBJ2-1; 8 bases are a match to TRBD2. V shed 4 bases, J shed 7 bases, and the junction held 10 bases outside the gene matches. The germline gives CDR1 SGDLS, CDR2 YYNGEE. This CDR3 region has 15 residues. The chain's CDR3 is CASSPRSAGVNEQFF. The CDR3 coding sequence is TGTGCCAGCAGCCCTCGGTCAGCGGGGGTAAATGAGCAGTTCTTC.

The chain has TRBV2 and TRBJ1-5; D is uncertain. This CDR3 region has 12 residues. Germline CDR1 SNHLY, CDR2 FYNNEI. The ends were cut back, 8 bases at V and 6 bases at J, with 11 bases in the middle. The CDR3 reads CASRGTVQPQHF. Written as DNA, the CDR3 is TGTGCCAGCCGGGGAACGGTTCAGCCCCAGCATTTT.

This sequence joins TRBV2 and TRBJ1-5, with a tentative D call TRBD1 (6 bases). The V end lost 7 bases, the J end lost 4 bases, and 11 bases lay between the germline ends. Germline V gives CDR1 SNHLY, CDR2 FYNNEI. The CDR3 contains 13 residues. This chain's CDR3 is CASMRTENQPQHF. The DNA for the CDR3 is TGTGCCAGCATGCGGACAGAAAATCAGCCCCAGCATTTT.

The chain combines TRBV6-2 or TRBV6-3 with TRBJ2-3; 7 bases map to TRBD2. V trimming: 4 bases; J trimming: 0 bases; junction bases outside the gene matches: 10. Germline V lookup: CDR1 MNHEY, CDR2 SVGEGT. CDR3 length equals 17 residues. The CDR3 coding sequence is TGTGCCAGCAGTTCCAGCGGGGCTCGGACTAGCACAGATACGCAGTATTTT. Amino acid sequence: CASSSSGARTSTDTQYF.

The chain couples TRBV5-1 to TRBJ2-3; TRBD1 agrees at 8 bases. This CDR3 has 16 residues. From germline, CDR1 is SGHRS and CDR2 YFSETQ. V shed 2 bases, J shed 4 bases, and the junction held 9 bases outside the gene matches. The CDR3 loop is CASSFERTGSADTQYF. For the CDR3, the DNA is TGCGCCAGCAGCTTTGAAAGGACAGGGTCCGCAGATACGCAGTATTTT.

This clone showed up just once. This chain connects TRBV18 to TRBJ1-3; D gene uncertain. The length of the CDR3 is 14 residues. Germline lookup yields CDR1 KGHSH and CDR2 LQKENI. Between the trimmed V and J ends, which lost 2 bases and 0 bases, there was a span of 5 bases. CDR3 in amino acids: CASSPSVSGNTIYF. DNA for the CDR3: TGTGCCAGCTCACCAAGCGTCTCTGGAAACACCATATATTTT.

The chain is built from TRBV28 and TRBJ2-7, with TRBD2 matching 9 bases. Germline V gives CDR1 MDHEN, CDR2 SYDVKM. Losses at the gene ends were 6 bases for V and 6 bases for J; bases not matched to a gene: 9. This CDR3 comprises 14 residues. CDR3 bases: TGTGCCAGCAGGGCGGGGGGGCCTAGTTTCGAGCAGTACTTC. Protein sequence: CASRAGGPSFEQYF.

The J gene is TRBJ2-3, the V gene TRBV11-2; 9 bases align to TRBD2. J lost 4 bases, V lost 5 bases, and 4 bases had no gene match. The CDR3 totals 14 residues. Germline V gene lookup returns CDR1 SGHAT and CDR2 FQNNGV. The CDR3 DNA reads TGTGCCAGCAGCAGGGGGACTAGCCCAGATACGCAGTATTTT. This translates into CASSRGTSPDTQYF.

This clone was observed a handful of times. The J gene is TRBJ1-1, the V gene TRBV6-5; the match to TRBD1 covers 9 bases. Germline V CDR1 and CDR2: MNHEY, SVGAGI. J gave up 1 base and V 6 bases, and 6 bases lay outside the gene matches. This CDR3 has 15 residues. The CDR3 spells CASRRTGAGNTEAFF. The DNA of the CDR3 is TGTGCCAGCAGGCGGACAGGGGCCGGGAACACTGAAGCTTTCTTT.

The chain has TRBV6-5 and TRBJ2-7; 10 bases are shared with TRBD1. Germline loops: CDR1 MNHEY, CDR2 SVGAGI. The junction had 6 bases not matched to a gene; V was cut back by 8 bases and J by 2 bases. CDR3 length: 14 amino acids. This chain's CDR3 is CASSRDRGAYEQYF. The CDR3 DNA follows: TGTGCCAGCTCGAGGGACAGGGGAGCCTACGAGCAGTACTTC.

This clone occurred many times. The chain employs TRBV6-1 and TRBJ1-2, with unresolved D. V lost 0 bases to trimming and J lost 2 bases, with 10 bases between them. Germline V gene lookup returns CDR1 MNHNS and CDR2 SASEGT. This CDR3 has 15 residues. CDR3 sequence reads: CASSEAPAGNYGYTF. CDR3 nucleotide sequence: TGTGCCAGCAGTGAAGCGCCGGCGGGAAACTATGGCTACACCTTC.

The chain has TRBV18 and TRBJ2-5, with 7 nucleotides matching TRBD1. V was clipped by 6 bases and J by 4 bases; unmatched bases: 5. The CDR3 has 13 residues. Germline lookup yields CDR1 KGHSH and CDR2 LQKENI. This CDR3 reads CASSSTGAETQYF. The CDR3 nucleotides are TGTGCCAGCTCGTCTACAGGGGCAGAGACCCAGTACTTC.

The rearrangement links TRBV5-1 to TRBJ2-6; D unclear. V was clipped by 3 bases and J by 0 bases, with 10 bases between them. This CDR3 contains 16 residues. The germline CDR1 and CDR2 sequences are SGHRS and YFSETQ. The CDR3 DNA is TGCGCCAGCAGCTATACAGCCAGCTCTGGGGCCAACGTCCTGACTTTC. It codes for CASSYTASSGANVLTF.

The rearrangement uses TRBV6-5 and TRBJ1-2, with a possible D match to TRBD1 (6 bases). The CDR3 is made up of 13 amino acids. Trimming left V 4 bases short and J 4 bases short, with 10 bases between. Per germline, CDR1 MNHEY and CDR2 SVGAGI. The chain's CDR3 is CASSLGQRYGYTF. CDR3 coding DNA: TGTGCCAGCAGTTTAGGACAGCGCTATGGCTACACCTTC.

The CDR3 reads CASSDGTGTANTGELFF. The CDR3 region has the DNA TGCGCCAGCAGTGATGGGACCGGGACAGCGAACACCGGGGAGCTGTTTTTT. This chain connects TRBV10-1 to TRBJ2-2; 7 positions match TRBD1. This CDR3 is built from 17 residues. The germline V gene encodes CDR1 WNHNN and CDR2 SYGVQD (reference sequence). The V segment lost 3 bases and the J segment 0 bases; nucleotides outside the gene matches: 7.

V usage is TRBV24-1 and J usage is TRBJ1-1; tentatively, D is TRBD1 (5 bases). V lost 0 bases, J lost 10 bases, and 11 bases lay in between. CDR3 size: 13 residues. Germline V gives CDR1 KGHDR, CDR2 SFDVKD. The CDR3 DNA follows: TGTGCCACCAGTGATTTGATGTCGGGGGTAGCTTTCTTT. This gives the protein CATSDLMSGVAFF.

CDR3 nucleotide sequence: TGTGCCAGCAGCAATACCGAACAGGGGACCATTCAGTACTTC. Protein product: CASSNTEQGTIQYF. This rearrangement joins TRBV7-2 to TRBJ2-4; the match to TRBD1 covers 7 bases. V was pared by 5 bases and J by 9 bases, with 10 bases of the junction left unmatched. The CDR3 length is 14 residues. The germline CDR1 and CDR2 sequences are SGHTA and FQGNSA.

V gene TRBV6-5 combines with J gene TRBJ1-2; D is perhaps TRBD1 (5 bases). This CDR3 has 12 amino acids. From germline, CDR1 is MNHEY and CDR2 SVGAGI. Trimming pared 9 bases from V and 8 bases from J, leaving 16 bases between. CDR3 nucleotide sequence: TGTGCCAGTATCGGAGGGGCAAGCGGCTACACCTTC. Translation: CASIGGASGYTF.

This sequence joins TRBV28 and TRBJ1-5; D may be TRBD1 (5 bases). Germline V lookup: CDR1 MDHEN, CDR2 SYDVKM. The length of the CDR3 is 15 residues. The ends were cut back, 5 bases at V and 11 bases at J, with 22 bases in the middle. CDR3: CASSLAGAGGEAQHF. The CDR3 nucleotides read TGTGCCAGCAGTCTAGCTGGGGCCGGGGGTGAGGCCCAGCATTTT.

The CDR3 nucleotides are TGTGCCAGCAGCCCCAGGGTTGGGGCCAACGTCCTGACTTTC. Encoded protein: CASSPRVGANVLTF. This chain uses TRBV2 with TRBJ2-6; TRBD1 is a possible D gene (5 bases). The CDR3 runs 14 residues. Between the trimmed V and J ends, which lost 6 bases and 3 bases, there was a span of 9 bases. The V gene's germline CDR1 is SNHLY and CDR2 FYNNEI.

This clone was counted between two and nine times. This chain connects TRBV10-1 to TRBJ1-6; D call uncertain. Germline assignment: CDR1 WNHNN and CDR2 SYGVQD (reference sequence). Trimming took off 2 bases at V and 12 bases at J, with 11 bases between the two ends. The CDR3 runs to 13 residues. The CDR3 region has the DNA TGCGCCAGCAGTGAGGACCCTTCGGGACCCCTCCACTTT. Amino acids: CASSEDPSGPLHF.

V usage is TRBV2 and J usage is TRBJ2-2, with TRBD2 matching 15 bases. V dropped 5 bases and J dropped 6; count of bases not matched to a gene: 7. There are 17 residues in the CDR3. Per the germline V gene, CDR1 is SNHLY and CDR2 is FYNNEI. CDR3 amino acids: CASSPPGLAGGPGELFF. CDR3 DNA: TGTGCCAGCAGTCCCCCGGGACTAGCGGGAGGACCCGGGGAGCTGTTTTTT.

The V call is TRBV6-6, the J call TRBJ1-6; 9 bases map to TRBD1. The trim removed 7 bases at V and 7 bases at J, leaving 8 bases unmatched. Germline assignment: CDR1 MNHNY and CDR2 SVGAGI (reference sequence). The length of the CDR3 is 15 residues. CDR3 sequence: CASKIATGGNSPLHF. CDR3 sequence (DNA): TGTGCCAGCAAAATCGCCACAGGGGGCAATTCACCCCTCCACTTT.